This TCR beta chain was obtained from a study of T cell changes during pregnancy in multiple sclerosis. Generated by immunoSEQ multiplex PCR, the TCRdb table keeps only in-frame clones and is missing some. The sample lists more than 45,000 clones, roughly 93% occurring once. Germline loops: CDR1 LGHNA, CDR2 YNFKEQ. The CDR3 spans 15 residues. The V and J ends lost 0 bases and 2 bases respectively, with 8 bases between them. The rearrangement links TRBV4-2 to TRBJ1-5; D not resolved. The sample was CD8+ T cells from peripheral blood mononuclear cells, taken in the second trimester of pregnancy. This receptor was identified in a female donor with multiple sclerosis, enrolled in a pregnancy study. The CDR3 here is CASSQERGGNQPQHF. The CDR3 DNA reads TGTGCCAGCAGCCAAGAGCGCGGGGGCAATCAGCCCCAGCATTTT.